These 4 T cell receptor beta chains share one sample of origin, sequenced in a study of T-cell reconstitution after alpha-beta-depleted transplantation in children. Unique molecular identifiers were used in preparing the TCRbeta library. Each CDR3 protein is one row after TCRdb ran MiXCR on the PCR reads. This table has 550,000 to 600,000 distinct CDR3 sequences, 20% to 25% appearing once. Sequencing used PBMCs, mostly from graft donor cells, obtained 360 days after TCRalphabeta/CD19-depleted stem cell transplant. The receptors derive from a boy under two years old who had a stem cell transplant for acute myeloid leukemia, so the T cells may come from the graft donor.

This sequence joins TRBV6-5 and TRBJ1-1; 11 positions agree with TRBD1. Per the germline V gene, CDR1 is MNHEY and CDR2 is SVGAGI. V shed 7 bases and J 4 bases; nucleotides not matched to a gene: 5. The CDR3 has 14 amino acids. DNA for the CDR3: TGTGCCAGCATGGGACAGGGGGAAGCCACTGAAGCTTTCTTT. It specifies CASMGQGEATEAFF.

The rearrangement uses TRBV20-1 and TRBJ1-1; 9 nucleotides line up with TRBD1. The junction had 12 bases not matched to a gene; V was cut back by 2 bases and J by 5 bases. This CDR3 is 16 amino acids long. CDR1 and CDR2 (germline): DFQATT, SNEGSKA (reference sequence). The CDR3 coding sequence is TGCAGTGCTAGACTATCGAAAGGACAGGGGCGGACTGAAGCTTTCTTT. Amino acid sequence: CSARLSKGQGRTEAFF.

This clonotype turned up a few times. Here the CDR3 reads CASSYTSQGNTEAFF. The CDR3 nucleotides are TGTGCCAGCAGTTATACCAGCCAGGGGAACACTGAAGCTTTCTTT. The gene calls are TRBV6-5 and TRBJ1-1; perhaps TRBD1 as D (5 bases). V was pared by 3 bases and J by 1 base, with 12 bases between. The CDR3 loop spans 15 amino acids. CDR1 MNHEY and CDR2 SVGAGI come from the germline V gene.

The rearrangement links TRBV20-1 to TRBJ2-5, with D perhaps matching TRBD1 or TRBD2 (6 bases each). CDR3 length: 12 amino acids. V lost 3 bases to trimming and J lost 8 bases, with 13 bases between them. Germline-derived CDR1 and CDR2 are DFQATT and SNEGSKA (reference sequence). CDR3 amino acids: CSARGGQFTQYF. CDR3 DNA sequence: TGCAGTGCTAGGGGGGGCCAGTTTACCCAGTACTTC.